This TCR beta chain was obtained from a study of T cells in Graves' hyperthyroidism and ophthalmopathy. Criteria for exclusion of patients were uncontrolled infection, other autoimmune disease, pregnancy or lactation. Each diagnosis drew on symptoms, thyroxine, TRAb, thyroid ultrasound and orbital computed tomography findings. Fresh peripheral blood, under 13 ml, was the source of the PBMCs. From RNA transcripts, TCR beta CDR3 regions were amplified. The primer set for the first-round RT-PCR of the TCR CDR3 was HTBI. TCRdb called the multiplex PCR reads again in MiXCR, with one record for every CDR3 protein. The sample includes 300,000 to 350,000 distinct CDR3 sequences, approximately 18% of them seen just once. General study results and limits: Blood also carried most thyroid clonotypes expanded above 0.001.

This clonotype was seen repeatedly, ten times or more. The antigen is not known. Source material: blood. The TCR was taken from a woman in her forties with Graves' ophthalmopathy.

DNA for the CDR3: TGCAGTCCATCGAGGGAGAAATGGGGCGAGCAGTACTTC. This translates into CSPSREKWGEQYF. The rearrangement links TRBV20-1 to TRBJ2-7; tentative D call: TRBD2 (5 bases). Looked up from germline, CDR1 is DFQATT and CDR2 is SNEGSKA (reference sequence). V lost 8 bases and J 6 bases, leaving 20 bases between the germline ends. The CDR3 runs to 13 residues.